Listed here is a single T cell receptor (beta chain). Seattle researchers signed up patients amid active infection and tracked them longitudinally. Generated by immunoSEQ multiplex PCR, the TCRdb table keeps only in-frame clones and is missing some. The table records 300,000 to 350,000 clones, approximately 90% of them present only once. The data belong to a study of blood T cell repertoires in COVID-19. For the study at large: Acute-phase and convalescent COVID-19 samples originated in the United States, Italy and Spain. Sources were T cells, B-cell-depleted T cells, or PBMCs; the material itself was cDNA or gDNA.

Sequenced input: peripheral blood. This TCR was sampled from a woman in her 30s with COVID-19, enrolled during active disease.

CDR3 loop: CASSLAVRTGTVEQYF. CDR3 DNA sequence: TGTGCCAGCAGCTTGGCAGTCCGGACAGGGACTGTCGAGCAGTACTTC. The rearrangement links TRBV5-4 to TRBJ2-7; the match to TRBD1 covers 8 bases. V lost 0 bases to trimming and J lost 6 bases; unmatched junction nucleotides: 11. CDR3 length: 16 residues. The germline V gene has CDR1 SGHNT and CDR2 YYREEE (reference sequence).